This T cell receptor beta chain was recovered during a study of blood T cell repertoires in COVID-19. Whole-study context: The cDNA or gDNA used as material had been derived from T cells, B-cell-depleted T cells, or PBMCs.

The germline V gene encodes CDR1 LNHDA and CDR2 SQIVND (reference sequence). This CDR3 spans 17 amino acids. V lost 5 bases, J lost 3 bases, and 12 bases stayed unmatched. Sequencing was performed with immunoSEQ multiplex PCR; in TCRdb, only in-frame clones are kept and a portion is missing. This table holds about 93,000 clones, roughly 79% found once. The receptor's source is a human donor in a cohort sampled during active COVID-19. The specimen sequenced was peripheral blood. V and J are TRBV19 and TRBJ2-7; TRBD2 matches at 11 bases. The CDR3 region is CASSLGTSGGRNYEQYF. The CDR3 nucleotides read TGTGCCAGTAGTTTAGGGACTAGCGGCGGCAGGAACTACGAGCAGTACTTC. The full variable domain, in which reference TRBV19 and TRBJ2-7 provide the parts outside the CDR3, is DGGITQSPKYLFRKEGQNVTLSCEQNLNHDAMYWYRQDPGQGLRLIYYSQIVNDFQKGDIAEGYSVSREKKESFPLTVTSAQKNPTAFYLCASSLGTSGGRNYEQYFGPGTRLTVT.